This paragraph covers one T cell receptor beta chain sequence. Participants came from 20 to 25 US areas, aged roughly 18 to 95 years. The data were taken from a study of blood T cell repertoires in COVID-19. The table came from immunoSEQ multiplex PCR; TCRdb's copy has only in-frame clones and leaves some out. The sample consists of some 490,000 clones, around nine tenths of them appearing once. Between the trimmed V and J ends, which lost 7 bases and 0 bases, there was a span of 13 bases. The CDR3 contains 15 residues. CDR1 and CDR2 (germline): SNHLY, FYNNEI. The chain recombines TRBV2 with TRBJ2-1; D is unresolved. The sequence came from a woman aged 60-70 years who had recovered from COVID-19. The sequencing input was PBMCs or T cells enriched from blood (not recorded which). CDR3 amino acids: CASIGDSFSYNEQFF. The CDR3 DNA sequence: TGTGCCAGCATCGGAGACTCGTTCTCCTACAATGAGCAGTTCTTC. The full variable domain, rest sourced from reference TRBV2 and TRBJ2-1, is EPEVTQTPSHQVTQMGQEVILRCVPISNHLYFYWYRQILGQKVEFLVSFYNNEISEKSEIFDDQFSVERPDGSNFTLKIRSTKLEDSAMYFCASIGDSFSYNEQFFGPGTRLTVL.